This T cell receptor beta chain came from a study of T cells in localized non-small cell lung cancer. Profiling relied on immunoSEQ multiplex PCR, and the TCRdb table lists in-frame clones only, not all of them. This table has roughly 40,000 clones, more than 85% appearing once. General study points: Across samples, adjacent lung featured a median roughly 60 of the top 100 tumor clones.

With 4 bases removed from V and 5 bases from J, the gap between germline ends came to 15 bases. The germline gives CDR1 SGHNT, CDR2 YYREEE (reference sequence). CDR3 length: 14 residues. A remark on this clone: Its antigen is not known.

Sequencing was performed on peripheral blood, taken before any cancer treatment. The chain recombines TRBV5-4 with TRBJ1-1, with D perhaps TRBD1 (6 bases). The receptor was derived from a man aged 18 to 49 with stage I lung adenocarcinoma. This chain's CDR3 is CASSQDVRGTEAFF. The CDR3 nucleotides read TGTGCCAGCAGCCAGGATGTAAGGGGGACTGAAGCTTTCTTT.